This entry lists 18 T cell receptor beta chains sequenced from one sample in a study of blood T cell repertoires in COVID-19. Profiled with immunoSEQ multiplex PCR; TCRdb holds only in-frame clones, not every one. This sample yields 200,000 or so clones, of which about 85% are seen a single time; around 2.9% belongs to the top ten. The sample comprised peripheral blood. Receptors were obtained from a man in his fifties who had recovered from COVID-19.

V and J are TRBV30 and TRBJ1-1, with D uncertain. Germline-derived CDR1 and CDR2 are GTSNPN and SVGIG (reference sequence). Trimming removed 5 bases at V and 7 bases at J, with 11 bases between. CDR3 length: 11 residues. The DNA of the CDR3 is TGTGCCTGGGGGTGGGCTTATGAAGCTTTCTTT. This sequence encodes CAWGWAYEAFF.

The chain joins TRBV25-1 to TRBJ2-1; 9 bases match TRBD2. The CDR3 runs to 15 residues. The germline CDR1 and CDR2 sequences are MGHDK and SYGVNS. V lost 5 bases and J lost 0; bases outside the gene matches: 2. CDR3 amino acids: CASSHSGSSYNEQFF. The CDR3 DNA reads TGTGCCAGCAGTCATAGCGGGAGCTCCTACAATGAGCAGTTCTTC.

The chain recombines TRBV9 with TRBJ1-1; D is uncertain. The CDR3 contains 14 residues. Deletions cut 0 bases from V and 7 bases from J, with 13 bases between. Per the germline V gene, CDR1 is SGDLS and CDR2 is YYNGEE. The CDR3: CASSVAPERGEAFF. CDR3 DNA sequence: TGTGCCAGCAGCGTAGCTCCTGAGCGGGGTGAAGCTTTCTTT.

V usage is TRBV28 and J usage is TRBJ2-3; no clear D gene. With 5 bases removed from V and 2 bases from J, the gap between germline ends came to 11 bases. Germline V gene lookup returns CDR1 MDHEN and CDR2 SYDVKM. This CDR3 is 14 amino acids long. CDR3 sequence (DNA): TGTGCCAGCAGTACCTCTGGCCCCACAGATACGCAGTATTTT. The encoded protein is CASSTSGPTDTQYF.

The rearrangement joins TRBV28 to TRBJ1-3, with 7 bases that match TRBD1. The CDR3 extends over 14 amino acids. V trimming: 7 bases; J trimming: 1 base; junction bases outside the gene matches: 4. CDR1 and CDR2 (germline): MDHEN, SYDVKM. CDR3 residues: CASKDRVSGNTIYF. The CDR3 DNA is TGTGCCAGCAAAGACAGGGTTTCTGGAAACACCATATATTTT.

The V gene is TRBV7-9, the J gene TRBJ2-7; 10 nucleotides align to TRBD2. Germline V lookup: CDR1 SEHNR, CDR2 FQNEAQ (reference sequence). J was trimmed by 1 base and V by 3 bases; bases with no gene match: 3. The CDR3 is 15 amino acids. This CDR3 reads CASSFGLADSYEQYF. For the CDR3, the DNA is TGTGCCAGCAGCTTTGGACTAGCGGATTCCTACGAGCAGTACTTC.

The chain links TRBV11-2 to TRBJ2-3; TRBD2 might be the D (5 bases). From germline, CDR1 is SGHAT and CDR2 FQNNGV. The CDR3 loop spans 16 amino acids. The V end was cut by 0 bases, the J end by 4 bases, with 14 bases between. CDR3 sequence reads: CASSLDNLARSDTQYF. The CDR3 DNA reads TGTGCCAGCAGCTTAGATAACCTAGCTCGCTCAGATACGCAGTATTTT.

V gene TRBV28 combines with J gene TRBJ2-7; no clear D. The V gene lost 4 bases and the J gene lost 1 base, with 17 bases spanning the gap. This CDR3 region has 16 residues. Looked up from germline, CDR1 is MDHEN and CDR2 is SYDVKM. The CDR3 DNA reads TGTGCCAGCAGTTCCAGATACAGAACTCAGTCCTACGAGCAGTACTTC. It encodes CASSSRYRTQSYEQYF. The entire variable domain, with the rest obtained from reference TRBV28 and TRBJ2-7, is as follows: DVKVTQSSRYLVKRTGEKVFLECVQDMDHENMFWYRQDPGLGLRLIYFSYDVKMKEKGDIPEGYSVSREKKERFSLILESASTNQTSMYLCASSSRYRTQSYEQYFGPGTRLTVT.

CDR3 nucleotide sequence: TGCGCCAGCAGCTTAGGACAGGGGGCACGGGGGGCCAACGTCCTGACTTTC. It encodes CASSLGQGARGANVLTF. The chain combines TRBV5-1 with TRBJ2-6, with TRBD1 matching 11 bases. The ends lost 2 bases at V and 4 bases at J; junction bases unmatched: 5. Germline values: CDR1 SGHRS, CDR2 YFSETQ. This CDR3 region has 17 residues.

The CDR3 reads CSVAGLVFLAEQFF. CDR3 bases: TGCAGCGTCGCTGGACTAGTTTTTCTGGCTGAGCAGTTCTTC. This chain connects TRBV29-1 to TRBJ2-1; TRBD2 matches 7 bases. The V gene end was trimmed by 6 bases and the J gene end by 9 bases; junction bases not matched to a gene: 14. This CDR3 comprises 14 residues. Germline assignment: CDR1 SQVTM and CDR2 ANQGSEA.

V usage is TRBV18 and J usage is TRBJ2-7; 9 bases match TRBD2. There are 16 residues in the CDR3. CDR1 is KGHSH, CDR2 LQKENI, per germline. V shed 0 bases and J 2 bases; nucleotides not matched to a gene: 5. The CDR3 reads CASSPPLAGSPYEQYF. In DNA, the CDR3 is TGTGCCAGCTCACCACCTCTAGCGGGAAGCCCCTACGAGCAGTACTTC.

The rearrangement uses TRBV7-2 and TRBJ2-7; 11 bases agree with TRBD2. J lost 2 bases, V lost 5 bases, and 5 bases had no gene match. The CDR3 runs 15 residues. Germline values: CDR1 SGHTA, CDR2 FQGNSA. CDR3 region: CASSPGLAETYEQYF. CDR3 nucleotide sequence: TGTGCCAGCAGCCCGGGACTAGCGGAGACCTACGAGCAGTACTTC.

This CDR3 reads CAWSVGWTSGSYNEQFF. In nucleotides, the CDR3 is TGTGCCTGGAGTGTAGGATGGACTAGCGGTTCCTACAATGAGCAGTTCTTC. The chain has TRBV30 and TRBJ2-1; TRBD2 matches at 10 bases. This CDR3 has 17 amino acids. After removal of 0 bases from V and 1 base from J, the junction contained 6 bases not matched to a gene. Germline V gene sequence: CDR1 GTSNPN, CDR2 SVGIG (reference sequence).

The chain combines TRBV2 with TRBJ2-7, with a possible D match to TRBD2 (5 bases). Per the germline V gene, CDR1 is SNHLY and CDR2 is FYNNEI. The ends were cut back, 3 bases at V and 0 bases at J, with 6 bases in the middle. This CDR3 is 13 amino acids long. CDR3 region: CASSDGSSYEQYF. The CDR3 bases are TGTGCCAGCAGTGATGGGAGCTCCTACGAGCAGTACTTC.

The rearrangement links TRBV2 to TRBJ1-4; tentatively, D is TRBD1 (5 bases). The germline V gene has CDR1 SNHLY and CDR2 FYNNEI. There are 15 residues in the CDR3. Trimming removed 3 bases at V and 6 bases at J, with 14 bases between. The CDR3 protein is CASSDWTPGDEKLFF. CDR3 nucleotides: TGTGCCAGCAGTGATTGGACACCCGGTGATGAAAAACTGTTTTTT.

This clone was found a few times. The chain couples TRBV19 to TRBJ2-7; 7 bases match TRBD2. Germline assignment: CDR1 LNHDA and CDR2 SQIVND (reference sequence). V shed 7 bases, J shed 6 bases, and the junction held 12 bases outside the gene matches. The CDR3 extends over 14 amino acids. CDR3 residues: CASNRGGSGGEQYF. In nucleotides, the CDR3 is TGTGCCAGTAATCGAGGAGGGTCGGGGGGCGAGCAGTACTTC.

V gene TRBV27 combines with J gene TRBJ1-5, with TRBD1 as a possible D gene (5 bases). V dropped 0 bases and J dropped 2 bases, with 5 bases sitting between them. Germline-derived CDR1 and CDR2 are MNHEY and SMNVEV (reference sequence). CDR3 length: 14 residues. The CDR3 reads CASSLSGGNQPQHF. CDR3 nucleotides: TGTGCCAGCAGTTTATCAGGGGGCAATCAGCCCCAGCATTTT.

J is TRBJ2-2 and V is TRBV28, with unresolved D. Trimming took off 11 bases at V and 1 base at J, with 11 bases between the two ends. CDR1 and CDR2 from the germline V gene are MDHEN and SYDVKM. The length of the CDR3 is 13 residues. CDR3 nucleotides: TGTGCCGCATCCTCCGGGAACACCGGGGAGCTGTTTTTT. It specifies CAASSGNTGELFF.